The 5 T cell receptor beta chains listed next were all sequenced from one sample in a study of T cells in Graves' hyperthyroidism and ophthalmopathy. The source material, RNA transcripts, was used to amplify TCR beta CDR3 regions. First-round RT-PCR with HTBI primers amplified the TCR CDR3 region. TCRdb re-derived calls from the multiplex PCR reads in MiXCR, one entry per CDR3 protein. The table includes 350,000 to 400,000 distinct CDR3 sequences, around 18% detected once. Sequenced material: blood. Every receptor here comes from a young man with Graves' ophthalmopathy.

This clonotype was detected ten times or more. The genes are TRBV7-9 and TRBJ2-7; unclear D gene. V lost 4 bases, J lost 6 bases, and 10 bases lay in between. The CDR3 is 12 residues long. Germline loops: CDR1 SEHNR, CDR2 FQNEAQ (reference sequence). The CDR3 region has the DNA TGTGCCAGCAGCTGGTCTGGGATCGAGCAGTACTTC. This gives the protein CASSWSGIEQYF.

This clonotype was seen ten or more times. The chain links TRBV28 to TRBJ2-2; 9 bases are a match to TRBD1. The germline V gene encodes CDR1 MDHEN and CDR2 SYDVKM. The V segment lost 6 bases and the J segment 3 bases; nucleotides outside the gene matches: 5. The CDR3 covers 15 residues. The CDR3 DNA is TGTGCCAGCAGAATCACAGGGGGCGACACCGGGGAGCTGTTTTTT. This translates into CASRITGGDTGELFF.

This clonotype has a count of ten or more. V and J are TRBV7-9 and TRBJ1-1; possible D gene TRBD1, 5 bases. Germline V gives CDR1 SEHNR, CDR2 FQNEAQ (reference sequence). Between the trimmed V and J ends, which lost 4 bases and 3 bases, there was a span of 15 bases. The CDR3 length is 15 residues. CDR3 nucleotide sequence: TGTGCCAGCAGCTCAACCGGGGGGAAAGACACTGAAGCTTTCTTT. Residues: CASSSTGGKDTEAFF.

Details on this clonotype: One base away lies a much larger clone, so this may be a sequencing read error. The genes are TRBV10-3 and TRBJ1-3, with D tentatively TRBD1 (5 bases). Germline CDR1 ENHRY, CDR2 SYGVKD. CDR3 length: 15 residues. V was trimmed by 4 bases and J by 2 bases, leaving 12 bases between them. In nucleotides, the CDR3 is TGTGCCATCAGTGGGGACGTCCGGGCTGGAAACACCATATATTTT. Amino acid sequence: CAISGDVRAGNTIYF.

This chain uses TRBV28 with TRBJ1-5, with 12 bases fitting TRBD1. J lost 0 bases, V lost 5 bases, and 11 bases had no gene match. The CDR3 extends over 19 amino acids. CDR1 is MDHEN and CDR2 is SYDVKM in the germline V gene. The CDR3 DNA reads TGTGCCAGCAGTCGCCCCGGGACAGGGGGCTTTTATAGCAATCAGCCCCAGCATTTT. Translation: CASSRPGTGGFYSNQPQHF.